The 20 T cell receptor beta chains reported below all come from one sample, sequenced in a study of T cell responses to AZD1222 COVID-19 vaccine (dated by TCRdb to the early 2020s). Library generation was performed with the immunoSEQ multiplex PCR assay. What TCRdb holds here is the immuneACCESS table cut down to in-frame rearrangements. Part of the clones is not present; checked against another copy, under half of the missing clones reflect an unresolved V gene, and the others are unexplained. The sample records some 150,000 clones, 89% of which are singletons. Jointly, the top ten make up about 3% of the sample. In light of the paper, this sample's time point label describes: baseline before first vaccination. The sample in question was peripheral blood, obtained on day 0 of AZD1222 vaccination. The receptors come from an adult in good health.

The J gene is TRBJ2-1, the V gene TRBV27; no definite D call. V lost 4 bases and J 1 base, leaving 5 bases between the germline ends. The CDR3 extends over 13 amino acids. Germline V gene sequence: CDR1 MNHEY, CDR2 SMNVEV (reference sequence). Written as DNA, the CDR3 is TGTGCCAGCAGTTCAGTGTCCTACAATGAGCAGTTCTTC. Residues: CASSSVSYNEQFF.

V is TRBV2 and J is TRBJ2-5; D uncertain. CDR3 length: 10 residues. CDR1 is SNHLY and CDR2 is FYNNEI in the germline V gene. V was cut by 7 bases and J by 3 bases, with 3 bases left in between. The chain's CDR3 is CASIKETQYF. CDR3 bases: TGTGCCAGCATCAAAGAGACCCAGTACTTC.

The rearrangement joins TRBV14 to TRBJ2-7; D remains ambiguous. In germline, CDR1 is SGHDN, CDR2 FVKESK. Trimming pared 10 bases from V and 2 bases from J, leaving 18 bases between. The CDR3 spans 14 residues. The CDR3 loop reads CANRLDPRTYEQYF. The CDR3 DNA sequence: TGTGCCAACCGCCTGGACCCCCGGACCTACGAGCAGTACTTC.

V and J are TRBV5-1 and TRBJ2-3, with TRBD2 identical over 7 bases. CDR1 and CDR2 from the germline V gene are SGHRS and YFSETQ. The CDR3 is made up of 16 amino acids. V dropped 4 bases and J dropped 2; count of bases not matched to a gene: 10. The CDR3 region is CASSPLWGGTTDTQYF. CDR3 nucleotide sequence: TGCGCCAGCAGCCCCCTCTGGGGGGGGACCACAGATACGCAGTATTTT.

The V call is TRBV3-1 (or the pseudogene TRBV3-2), the J call TRBJ2-4; D unresolved. The CDR3 is made up of 14 amino acids. Germline CDR1 and CDR2: LGHDT and YNNKEL (reference sequence). V was trimmed by 4 bases and J by 7 bases, leaving 14 bases between them. CDR3: CASSPLRVPNIQYF. CDR3 sequence (DNA): TGTGCCAGCAGCCCCTTAAGGGTACCGAACATTCAGTACTTC.

This clone was seen a handful of times. The genes are TRBV11-2 and TRBJ1-3, with TRBD1 identical over 7 bases. Germline CDR1 and CDR2: SGHAT and FQNNGV. This CDR3 is 15 amino acids long. V shed 3 bases, J shed 0 bases, and the junction held 2 bases outside the gene matches. The CDR3, as DNA: TGTGCCAGCAGCTTGACAGGGAGCTCTGGAAACACCATATATTTT. As protein: CASSLTGSSGNTIYF.

The J gene is TRBJ1-2, the V gene TRBV9; D gene ambiguous. Germline V gene lookup returns CDR1 SGDLS and CDR2 YYNGEE. The V end was cut by 3 bases, the J end by 2 bases, with 17 bases between. The CDR3 is 16 amino acids. The CDR3 loop reads CASSASVSRGNYGYTF. In DNA form, the CDR3 reads TGTGCCAGCAGCGCCTCGGTGAGCCGAGGGAACTATGGCTACACCTTC.

V and J are TRBV6-5 and TRBJ2-1, with unresolved D. V gave up 8 bases and J gave up 8 bases, with 13 bases separating them. The CDR3 contains 12 residues. The germline V gene has CDR1 MNHEY and CDR2 SVGAGI. The CDR3 is CASVALVHEQFF. For the CDR3, the DNA is TGTGCCAGCGTCGCCCTAGTCCATGAGCAGTTCTTC.

This clone has more than one count but fewer than ten. The chain has TRBV28 and TRBJ1-5; a possible D gene is TRBD1 (5 bases). The CDR3 is 15 amino acids. Germline CDR1 and CDR2: MDHEN and SYDVKM. Between the trimmed V and J ends, which lost 2 bases and 5 bases, there was a span of 13 bases. In DNA, the CDR3 is TGTGCCAGCAGTTTACGTCAGGGCCGTTATCAGCCCCAGCATTTT. Its translation: CASSLRQGRYQPQHF.

The chain links TRBV7-6 to TRBJ2-7; 8 nucleotides agree with TRBD2. The V gene end was trimmed by 1 base and the J gene end by 0 bases; junction bases not matched to a gene: 8. Looked up from germline, CDR1 is SGHVS and CDR2 is FNYEAQ. This CDR3 is 17 amino acids long. CDR3 sequence (DNA): TGTGCCAGCAGCTTAGTCTCCCCAGCGGGAGTCTCCTACGAGCAGTACTTC. Residues: CASSLVSPAGVSYEQYF.

This chain links TRBV7-3 with TRBJ1-5; D ambiguous. The CDR3 consists of 14 residues. Looked up from germline, CDR1 is SGHTA and CDR2 is FQGTGA. Trimming cost V 5 bases and J 1 base, with 9 bases left between them. In DNA form, the CDR3 reads TGTGCCAGCAGCGCCTTCAAAAGCAATCAGCCCCAGCATTTT. This codes for CASSAFKSNQPQHF.

J is TRBJ1-5 and V is TRBV5-6; D is perhaps TRBD1 (5 bases). Germline V gives CDR1 SGHDT, CDR2 YYEEEE. Trimming removed 2 bases at V and 11 bases at J, with 20 bases between. This CDR3 is built from 15 residues. CDR3 DNA sequence: TGTGCCAGCAGCTTACGGGGGACCCCTTGGTACGCCCAGCATTTT. Residues: CASSLRGTPWYAQHF.

The rearrangement links TRBV7-8 to TRBJ1-5; maybe TRBD1 (5 bases). The V gene's germline CDR1 is SGHVS and CDR2 FQNEAQ. CDR3 length: 17 amino acids. V was trimmed by 5 bases and J by 3 bases, leaving 20 bases between them. CDR3 DNA sequence: TGTGCCAGCAGCACACTTGCCGGGACTAGGTCCAATCAGCCCCAGCATTTT. Encoded protein: CASSTLAGTRSNQPQHF.

The chain employs TRBV4-3 and TRBJ1-1; 7 bases match TRBD1. CDR1 is LGHNA and CDR2 is YSLEER in the germline V gene. The CDR3 is 18 amino acids. Trimming took 1 base from V and 4 from J; bases not matched to a gene: 15. DNA for the CDR3: TGCGCCAGCAGCCAAGGACAACCTTTAGGGACAGCAAGCACTGAAGCTTTCTTT. The encoded protein is CASSQGQPLGTASTEAFF.

The V and J genes are TRBV28 and TRBJ2-7; TRBD1 matches at 7 bases. CDR3 length: 13 residues. The junction had 4 bases not matched to a gene; V was cut back by 5 bases and J by 3 bases. The V gene's germline CDR1 is MDHEN and CDR2 SYDVKM. The CDR3 sequence is CASSMGQNYEQYF. The DNA for the CDR3 is TGTGCCAGCAGTATGGGACAGAACTACGAGCAGTACTTC.

Details on this clone: Other DNA sequences in the sample encode the same CDR3. V and J are TRBV6-5 and TRBJ1-5, with a possible D match to TRBD1 (5 bases). Germline V gives CDR1 MNHEY, CDR2 SVGAGI. This CDR3 comprises 14 residues. V lost 5 bases and J 0 bases, leaving 8 bases between the germline ends. CDR3 sequence (DNA): TGTGCCAGCAGTAGGGGTGGTAGCAATCAGCCCCAGCATTTT. Its protein product is CASSRGGSNQPQHF.

The rearrangement links TRBV5-1 to TRBJ1-6, with 8 bases matching TRBD1. CDR1 and CDR2 from the germline V gene are SGHRS and YFSETQ. The CDR3 is 14 amino acids. Trimming took 0 bases from V and 7 from J; bases not matched to a gene: 0. The CDR3 here is CASSLGQGNSPLHF. CDR3 DNA: TGCGCCAGCAGCTTGGGACAGGGGAATTCACCCCTCCACTTT.

This clone was counted a single time. V and J are TRBV3-1 (or the pseudogene TRBV3-2) and TRBJ2-1; tentatively, D is TRBD1 (5 bases). The ends were cut back, 1 base at V and 6 bases at J, with 13 bases in the middle. This CDR3 is built from 15 residues. The germline V gene has CDR1 LGHDT and CDR2 YNNKEL (reference sequence). CDR3 bases: TGTGCCAGCAGCCAAGGGTGGGGCTTGAGCAATGAGCAGTTCTTC. As protein: CASSQGWGLSNEQFF.

The J gene is TRBJ1-1, the V gene TRBV5-4; weak D call: TRBD1 (5 bases). From germline, CDR1 is SGHNT and CDR2 YYREEE (reference sequence). Trimming removed 1 base from V and 0 bases from J, with 10 bases in between. The length of the CDR3 is 15 residues. The CDR3 is CASSLQLTVNTEAFF. CDR3 DNA sequence: TGTGCCAGCAGCTTGCAACTGACAGTGAACACTGAAGCTTTCTTT.

The chain recombines TRBV19 with TRBJ2-1; 14 bases agree with TRBD2. CDR1 is LNHDA, CDR2 SQIVND, per germline (reference sequence). This CDR3 region has 14 residues. The V segment lost 5 bases and the J segment 14 bases; nucleotides outside the gene matches: 8. CDR3 in amino acids: CASSPGLAGVLEFF. The CDR3 bases are TGTGCCAGTAGTCCGGGACTAGCGGGAGTTTTGGAGTTCTTC. Based on the CDR3 plus reference TRBV19 and TRBJ2-1, the full variable domain is DGGITQSPKYLFRKEGQNVTLSCEQNLNHDAMYWYRQDPGQGLRLIYYSQIVNDFQKGDIAEGYSVSREKKESFPLTVTSAQKNPTAFYLCASSPGLAGVLEFFGPGTRLTVL.